The 27 T cell receptor beta chains listed next were all sequenced from one sample in a study of CD8+ T cells in alopecia areata. Extracted RNA was reverse transcribed into cDNA, the sequencing template. Clones were sequenced by immunoSEQ multiplex PCR, and TCRdb holds only the in-frame ones, with some missing. The table shows approximately 99,000 clones, with approximately 59% occurring only once. The specimen sequenced was CD8+ T cells sorted from blood. The receptor source for this set is a human donor in good health.

The chain links TRBV5-6 to TRBJ1-2; the D is unclear. The CDR3 runs 12 residues. CDR1 is SGHDT and CDR2 is YYEEEE in the germline V gene. Trimming removed 4 bases from V and 6 bases from J, with 10 bases in between. This CDR3 reads CASSHYTDGYTF. CDR3 nucleotide sequence: TGTGCCAGCAGCCATTATACGGATGGCTACACCTTC.

This clone was counted between two and nine times. J is TRBJ2-7 and V is TRBV4-2; TRBD2 is a possible D gene (5 bases). Trimming removed 0 bases from V and 3 bases from J, with 18 bases in between. The CDR3 loop spans 17 amino acids. The germline gives CDR1 LGHNA, CDR2 YNFKEQ. The CDR3 nucleotides read TGTGCCAGCAGCCAAGAGGGAAAGGGAGATAGCTACTACGAGCAGTACTTC. This codes for CASSQEGKGDSYYEQYF.

The chain combines TRBV5-4 with TRBJ2-2; possibly TRBD2 for D (6 bases). Germline CDR1 is SGHNT and CDR2 is YYREEE (reference sequence). The V and J ends lost 3 bases and 1 base respectively, with 13 bases between them. This CDR3 has 16 residues. CDR3 sequence (DNA): TGTGCCAGCAGCTCTCCCCTCGGGGGGAACACCGGGGAGCTGTTTTTT. Protein product: CASSSPLGGNTGELFF. Full variable domain (outside the CDR3, taken from reference TRBV5-4 and TRBJ2-2): ETGVTQSPTHLIKTRGQQVTLRCSSQSGHNTVSWYQQALGQGPQFIFQYYREEENGRGNFPPRFSGLQFPNYSSELNVNALELDDSALYLCASSSPLGGNTGELFFGEGSRLTVL.

In this sample, this clone turned up a few times. V and J are TRBV2 and TRBJ2-3; tentative D call: TRBD2 (6 bases). CDR1 is SNHLY, CDR2 FYNNEI, per germline. This CDR3 contains 14 residues. The ends were cut back, 7 bases at V and 7 bases at J, with 18 bases in the middle. CDR3 sequence: CASTEPLARNTQYF. The DNA for the CDR3 is TGTGCCAGCACCGAACCCCTAGCGCGAAATACGCAGTATTTT.

V usage is TRBV19 and J usage is TRBJ2-5; D call uncertain. This CDR3 region has 14 residues. Per germline, CDR1 LNHDA and CDR2 SQIVND (reference sequence). V was pared by 5 bases and J by 5 bases, with 15 bases between. DNA for the CDR3: TGTGCCAGTAGTCACCGGACGTGGTGGGAGACCCAGTACTTC. Its translation: CASSHRTWWETQYF.

The V and J genes are TRBV28 and TRBJ2-2; D is possibly TRBD1 (7 bases). CDR3 length: 15 residues. CDR1 is MDHEN and CDR2 is SYDVKM in the germline V gene. Trimming took off 3 bases at V and 3 bases at J, with 11 bases between the two ends. The CDR3 region is CASSLSRGDTGELFF. CDR3 coding DNA: TGTGCCAGCAGTTTGTCCAGGGGGGACACCGGGGAGCTGTTTTTT.

The V gene is TRBV7-6, the J gene TRBJ2-1, with 10 bases fitting TRBD2. CDR3 length: 17 amino acids. CDR1 and CDR2 from the germline V gene are SGHVS and FNYEAQ. V dropped 5 bases and J dropped 3; count of bases not matched to a gene: 10. The CDR3 bases are TGTGCCAGCAGCCCTGGGAAACTAGCGGGGAACTACAATGAGCAGTTCTTC. Translating it yields CASSPGKLAGNYNEQFF.

This rearrangement joins TRBV27 to TRBJ2-3, with 10 bases lining up with TRBD2. CDR1 is MNHEY and CDR2 is SMNVEV in the germline V gene (reference sequence). This CDR3 has 16 amino acids. With V trimmed by 5 bases and J by 5 bases, 10 bases remained unmatched. The CDR3 reads CASSKPAGGPVDTQYF. The CDR3 nucleotides are TGTGCCAGCAGTAAGCCAGCGGGGGGGCCGGTAGATACGCAGTATTTT.

The chain recombines TRBV28 with TRBJ2-5; D is ambiguous. V was trimmed by 7 bases and J by 5 bases, leaving 14 bases between them. The CDR3 length is 13 residues. In germline, CDR1 is MDHEN, CDR2 SYDVKM. The CDR3, as DNA: TGTGCCAGCACCACTGCTGAAGCGGAGACCCAGTACTTC. Translating gives CASTTAEAETQYF.

The genes are TRBV6-5 and TRBJ2-1; perhaps D is TRBD1 or TRBD2 (5 bases each). CDR3 size: 14 residues. The germline V gene encodes CDR1 MNHEY and CDR2 SVGAGI. V lost 4 bases, J lost 4 bases, and 11 bases lay in between. The CDR3 sequence: CASSSGLGYNEQFF. The CDR3 DNA sequence: TGTGCCAGCAGTTCGGGGCTGGGTTACAATGAGCAGTTCTTC.

This sequence joins TRBV13 and TRBJ2-1; D unclear. The CDR3 is made up of 12 amino acids. The germline gives CDR1 PRHDT, CDR2 FYEKMQ (reference sequence). V dropped 3 bases and J dropped 7 bases, with 7 bases sitting between them. The CDR3, as DNA: TGTGCCAGCAGCTTCGAACTGAATGAGCAGTTCTTC. Its protein is CASSFELNEQFF.

This clone was seen a handful of times. The chain couples TRBV2 to TRBJ2-2, with D uncertain. The CDR3 is 18 residues long. The germline V gene encodes CDR1 SNHLY and CDR2 FYNNEI. V was shortened by 0 bases and J by 1 base, with 15 bases between the two germline ends. For the CDR3, the DNA is TGTGCCAGCAGTGAAGCATTCCTGCCCGACGGGAACACCGGGGAGCTGTTTTTT. Its protein product is CASSEAFLPDGNTGELFF.

The chain has TRBV27 and TRBJ2-5; D gene unclear. CDR1 and CDR2 (germline): MNHEY, SMNVEV (reference sequence). This CDR3 has 13 amino acids. The V end lost 1 base, the J end lost 5 bases, and 8 bases lay between the germline ends. CDR3 in DNA: TGTGCCAGCAGTTTATGGTCCTCGGAGACCCAGTACTTC. Translated, it gives CASSLWSSETQYF.

V gene TRBV13 combines with J gene TRBJ1-2; D remains ambiguous. CDR1 and CDR2 from the germline V gene are PRHDT and FYEKMQ (reference sequence). V lost 0 bases and J lost 0, with 8 bases in between. The CDR3 runs to 15 residues. CDR3 nucleotides: TGTGCCAGCAGCTTAGGGATGACCTCTAACTATGGCTACACCTTC. Protein sequence: CASSLGMTSNYGYTF. The variable domain in full, completed from reference TRBV13 and TRBJ1-2, reads AAGVIQSPRHLIKEKRETATLKCYPIPRHDTVYWYQQGPGQDPQFLISFYEKMQSDKGSIPDRFSAQQFSDYHSELNMSSLELGDSALYFCASSLGMTSNYGYTFGSGTRLTVV.

V usage is TRBV15 and J usage is TRBJ2-3; D gene uncertain. This CDR3 contains 12 residues. Germline V gives CDR1 LNHNV, CDR2 YYDKDF (reference sequence). V gave up 8 bases and J gave up 4 bases, with 10 bases separating them. CDR3 nucleotides: TGTGCCACCGGGCCCTCCTCAGATACGCAGTATTTT. This gives the protein CATGPSSDTQYF.

This clone was seen just once. The rearrangement links TRBV28 to TRBJ2-2; D not resolved. The V end lost 5 bases, the J end lost 5 bases, and 3 bases lay between the germline ends. CDR1 and CDR2 (germline): MDHEN, SYDVKM. CDR3 length: 11 residues. CDR3 nucleotides: TGTGCCAGCAGTACGACCGGGGAGCTGTTTTTT. The encoded protein is CASSTTGELFF.

This clone was seen a single time. The J gene is TRBJ1-6, the V gene TRBV2; D is perhaps TRBD1 (5 bases). The CDR3 spans 14 residues. Trimming took off 1 base at V and 9 bases at J, with 10 bases between the two ends. Germline V gives CDR1 SNHLY, CDR2 FYNNEI. The CDR3 reads CASSEEQARSPLHF. In DNA, the CDR3 is TGTGCCAGCAGTGAAGAACAGGCGCGTTCACCCCTCCACTTT.

The chain is built from TRBV7-9 and TRBJ2-7; D gene unclear. Germline loops: CDR1 SEHNR, CDR2 FQNEAQ (reference sequence). The CDR3 is 12 amino acids. Trimming shortened V by 5 bases and J by 0 bases, and 5 bases separated the two germline ends. CDR3: CASSHDSYEQYF. The CDR3, as DNA: TGTGCCAGCAGCCATGACTCCTACGAGCAGTACTTC.

This chain uses TRBV27 with TRBJ2-7; TRBD2 matches 10 bases. Germline trimming cut 4 bases from V and 3 bases from J; bases unmatched to any gene: 12. Germline values: CDR1 MNHEY, CDR2 SMNVEV (reference sequence). CDR3 length equals 17 residues. Here the CDR3 reads CASSSRTSGVSIYEQYF. CDR3 sequence (DNA): TGTGCCAGCAGTTCCCGCACTAGCGGGGTATCGATCTACGAGCAGTACTTC.

V and J are TRBV29-1 and TRBJ2-1; 9 positions match TRBD1. CDR1 and CDR2 from the germline V gene are SQVTM and ANQGSEA. The CDR3 runs 15 residues. The ends lost 4 bases at V and 4 bases at J; junction bases unmatched: 8. In DNA form, the CDR3 reads TGCAGCGTTGCCGGGACAGGGAGTGAATACAATGAGCAGTTCTTC. It codes for CSVAGTGSEYNEQFF.

This clone has more than one count but fewer than ten. The gene calls are TRBV5-6 and TRBJ1-2; TRBD1 is a possible D gene (5 bases). V gave up 0 bases and J gave up 3 bases, with 9 bases separating them. From germline, CDR1 is SGHDT and CDR2 YYEEEE. CDR3 length: 14 amino acids. In DNA, the CDR3 is TGTGCCAGCAGCTTGGGGCCCAGGGACTATGGCTACACCTTC. This codes for CASSLGPRDYGYTF.

This clone occurred a few times. The CDR3: CASSPRDSNEQFF. CDR3 DNA: TGTGCCAGCAGTCCGAGAGACAGCAATGAGCAGTTCTTC. The V and J genes are TRBV2 and TRBJ2-1; D may be TRBD1 (5 bases). This CDR3 has 13 residues. The germline V gene encodes CDR1 SNHLY and CDR2 FYNNEI. V was clipped by 5 bases and J by 6 bases, with 11 bases between them.

The V and J genes are TRBV7-6 and TRBJ2-7; 10 bases map to TRBD1. Germline CDR1 SGHVS, CDR2 FNYEAQ. This CDR3 spans 15 amino acids. Trimming took 5 bases from V and 5 from J; bases not matched to a gene: 9. CDR3 bases: TGTGCCAGCAGCCCTAGGGGGACAGGGGTGGACGAGCAGTACTTC. The encoded protein is CASSPRGTGVDEQYF.

V gene TRBV13 combines with J gene TRBJ1-6; no definite D call. The CDR3 length is 14 residues. Deletions cut 3 bases from V and 5 bases from J, with 8 bases between. Germline assignment: CDR1 PRHDT and CDR2 FYEKMQ (reference sequence). CDR3 sequence (DNA): TGTGCCAGCAGCTTCGGACTGAATAATTCACCCCTCCACTTT. It codes for CASSFGLNNSPLHF.

The J gene is TRBJ2-7, the V gene TRBV23-1; D possibly corresponds to TRBD2 (6 bases). TRBV23-1 is an open reading frame, and its role is uncertain. The CDR3 runs 14 residues. The germline V and J ends were trimmed by 7 bases and 3 bases, with 16 bases remaining between them. CDR3 region: CASKVGGDRYEQYF. In DNA, the CDR3 is TGCGCCAGCAAAGTGGGGGGTGATCGCTACGAGCAGTACTTC.

The chain has TRBV29-1 and TRBJ1-1; weak D call: TRBD1 (5 bases). Germline CDR1 is SQVTM and CDR2 is ANQGSEA. The length of the CDR3 is 12 residues. Trimming stripped 0 bases from V and 5 bases from J, with 7 bases between. As DNA, the CDR3 is TGCAGCGTTGAAGACGAGGGGACTGAAGCTTTCTTT. It encodes CSVEDEGTEAFF.

The chain recombines TRBV6-5 with TRBJ2-1; weak D call: TRBD1 (6 bases). The CDR3 is made up of 13 amino acids. Trimming left V 6 bases short and J 6 bases short, with 12 bases between. Germline CDR1 and CDR2: MNHEY and SVGAGI. CDR3 DNA sequence: TGTGCCAGCAGGTTCCAGGGGTCCAATGAGCAGTTCTTC. Translating gives CASRFQGSNEQFF.